These 2 T cell receptor beta chains were all obtained from the same sample, sequenced in a study of blood T cell repertoires in COVID-19. Sequenced by immunoSEQ multiplex PCR; TCRdb stores in-frame clones only, minus some. The table lists some 41,000 clones, over 90% of them singletons, with 4.5% to 6.5% in the top ten. Sequenced sample: peripheral blood. These receptors all stem from a human donor in a cohort sampled during active COVID-19.

The V and J genes are TRBV6-2 or TRBV6-3 and TRBJ2-1; 7 positions match TRBD2. Germline values: CDR1 MNHEY, CDR2 SVGEGT. There are 17 residues in the CDR3. Unmatched junction bases numbered 13, after V lost 2 bases and J lost 6 bases. The CDR3 loop reads CASSYPRDYLSVNEQFF. The CDR3 region has the DNA TGTGCCAGCAGTTACCCAAGGGACTATCTGTCCGTCAATGAGCAGTTCTTC.

A single count supports this clone. J is TRBJ2-6 and V is TRBV4-3; D remains unclear. Trimming cost V 1 base and J 0 bases, with 4 bases left between them. The length of the CDR3 is 15 residues. Germline V gene sequence: CDR1 LGHNA, CDR2 YSLEER. DNA for the CDR3: TGCGCCAGCAGCCAAGGGAGCTCTGGGGCCAACGTCCTGACTTTC. Translated: CASSQGSSGANVLTF.